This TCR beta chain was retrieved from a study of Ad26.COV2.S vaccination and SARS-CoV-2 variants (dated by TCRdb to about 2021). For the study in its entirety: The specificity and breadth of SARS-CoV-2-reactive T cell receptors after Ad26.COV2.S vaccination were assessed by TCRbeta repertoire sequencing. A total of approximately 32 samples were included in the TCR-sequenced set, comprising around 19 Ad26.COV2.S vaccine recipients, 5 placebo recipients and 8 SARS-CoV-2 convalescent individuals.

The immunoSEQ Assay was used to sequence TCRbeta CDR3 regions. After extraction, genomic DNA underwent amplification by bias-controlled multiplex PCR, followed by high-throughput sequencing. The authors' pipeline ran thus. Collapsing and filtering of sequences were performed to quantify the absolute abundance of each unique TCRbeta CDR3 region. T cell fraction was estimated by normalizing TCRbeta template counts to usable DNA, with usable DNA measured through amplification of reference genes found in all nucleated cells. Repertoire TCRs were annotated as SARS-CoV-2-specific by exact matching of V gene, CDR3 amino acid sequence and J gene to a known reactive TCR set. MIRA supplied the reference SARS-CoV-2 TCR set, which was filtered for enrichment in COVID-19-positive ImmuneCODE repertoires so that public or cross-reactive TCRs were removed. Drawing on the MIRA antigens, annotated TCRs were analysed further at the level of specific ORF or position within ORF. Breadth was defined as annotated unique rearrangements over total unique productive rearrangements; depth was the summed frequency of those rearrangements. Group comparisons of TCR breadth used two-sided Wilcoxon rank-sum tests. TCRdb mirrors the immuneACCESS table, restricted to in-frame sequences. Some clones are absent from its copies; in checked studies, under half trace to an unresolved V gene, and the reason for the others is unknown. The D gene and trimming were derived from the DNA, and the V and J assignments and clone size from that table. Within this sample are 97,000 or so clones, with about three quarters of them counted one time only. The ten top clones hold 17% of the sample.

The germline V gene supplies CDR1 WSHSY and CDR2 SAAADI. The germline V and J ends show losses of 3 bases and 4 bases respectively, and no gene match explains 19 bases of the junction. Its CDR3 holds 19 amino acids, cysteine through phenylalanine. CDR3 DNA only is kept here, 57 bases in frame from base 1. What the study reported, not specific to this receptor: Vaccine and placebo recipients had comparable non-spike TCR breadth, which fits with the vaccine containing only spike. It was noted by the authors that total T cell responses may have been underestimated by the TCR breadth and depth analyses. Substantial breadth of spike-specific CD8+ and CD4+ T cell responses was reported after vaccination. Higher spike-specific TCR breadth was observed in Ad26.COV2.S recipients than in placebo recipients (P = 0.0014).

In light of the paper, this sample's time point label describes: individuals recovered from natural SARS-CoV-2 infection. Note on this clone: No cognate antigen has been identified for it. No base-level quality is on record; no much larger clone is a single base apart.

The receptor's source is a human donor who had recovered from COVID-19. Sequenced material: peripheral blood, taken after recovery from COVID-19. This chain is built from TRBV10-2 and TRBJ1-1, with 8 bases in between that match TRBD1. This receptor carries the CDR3 CASSDRGLLSRHGGTEAFF. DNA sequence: TGCGCCAGCAGTGACAGGGGGCTACTTTCCCGACATGGGGGCACTGAAGCTTTCTTT.